The clone carrying this T cell receptor beta chain was counted only a few times. Its target is not known. The source of the sample is a study of CD8+ T cells in alopecia areata. Regarding the study as a whole: Affected lesional scalp, above all in alopecia totalis/universalis, was more clonal than normal scalp.

This CDR3 is 15 amino acids long. V dropped 5 bases and J dropped 7; count of bases not matched to a gene: 7. Germline assignment: CDR1 LNHDA and CDR2 SQIVND (reference sequence). Investigators isolated RNA and reverse transcribed it into cDNA to act as the sequencing template. Only in-frame clones appear in the TCRdb table, and some are missing; sequencing was by immunoSEQ multiplex PCR. Here the sample spans more than 90,000 clones, 30% to 40% being singletons. This chain uses TRBV19 with TRBJ2-2, with 10 bases lining up with TRBD2. The sequence derives from a human donor with alopecia areata. Sequencing was performed on CD4+ T cells sorted from blood. CDR3 residues: CASSLWTSGSGELFF. CDR3 nucleotide sequence: TGTGCCAGTAGTCTCTGGACTAGCGGTAGCGGGGAGCTGTTTTTT.